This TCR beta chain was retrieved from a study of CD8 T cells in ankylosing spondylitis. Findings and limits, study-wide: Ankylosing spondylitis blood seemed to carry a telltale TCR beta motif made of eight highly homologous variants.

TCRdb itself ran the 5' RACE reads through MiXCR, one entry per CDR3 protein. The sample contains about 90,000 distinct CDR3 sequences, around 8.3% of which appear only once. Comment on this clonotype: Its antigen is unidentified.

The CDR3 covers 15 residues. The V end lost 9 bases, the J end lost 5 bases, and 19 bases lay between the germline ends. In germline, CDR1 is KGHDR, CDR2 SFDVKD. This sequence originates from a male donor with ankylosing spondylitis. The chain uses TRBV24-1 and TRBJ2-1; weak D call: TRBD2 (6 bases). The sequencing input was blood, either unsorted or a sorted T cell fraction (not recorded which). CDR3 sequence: CATRPAGGYHNEQFF. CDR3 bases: TGTGCCACCCGACCAGCAGGAGGGTACCACAATGAGCAGTTCTTC.